Below are 15 T cell receptor beta chains sequenced from a single sample in a study of blood T cell repertoires in COVID-19. Here immunoSEQ multiplex PCR was the method, and the copy in TCRdb shows in-frame clones only, minus some. The sample lists about 71,000 clones; over 80% were seen once. The sample consisted of peripheral blood. These receptors were collected from an elderly woman with acute or convalescent COVID-19.

This clone was observed a single time. This chain links TRBV7-9 with TRBJ2-4; 9 bases are a match to TRBD1. CDR1 and CDR2 (germline): SEHNR, FQNEAQ (reference sequence). The V segment lost 5 bases and the J segment 3 bases; nucleotides outside the gene matches: 5. The CDR3 is made up of 15 amino acids. This CDR3 reads CASSPRTGDKNIQYF. The DNA of the CDR3 is TGTGCCAGCAGCCCGAGGACAGGGGACAAAAACATTCAGTACTTC. The full variable domain, completed using reference TRBV7-9 and TRBJ2-4, is DTGVSQNPRHKITKRGQNVTFRCDPISEHNRLYWYRQTLGQGPEFLTYFQNEAQLEKSRLLSDRFSAERPKGSFSTLEIQRTEQGDSAMYLCASSPRTGDKNIQYFGAGTRLSVL.

V is TRBV3-1 (or the pseudogene TRBV3-2) and J is TRBJ2-1; the D gene is possibly TRBD1 (6 bases). V lost 1 base and J 15 bases, leaving 25 bases between the germline ends. The CDR3 runs to 16 residues. Germline CDR1 and CDR2: LGHDT and YNNKEL (reference sequence). CDR3 sequence (DNA): TGTGCCAGCAGCCAAGCGGCCGGGACAAACCTTAATAGGCTGTTCTTC. Translation gives CASSQAAGTNLNRLFF.

CDR3 sequence: CSAYPRERQYF. CDR3 bases: TGCAGTGCCTACCCTCGGGAGCGGCAGTATTTT. The V gene is TRBV20-1, the J gene TRBJ2-3; D possibly corresponds to TRBD2 (6 bases). The CDR3 is 11 residues long. Germline V CDR1 and CDR2: DFQATT, SNEGSKA (reference sequence). With 6 bases removed from V and 11 bases from J, the gap between germline ends came to 15 bases.

V is TRBV7-6 and J is TRBJ2-7, with 7 bases fitting TRBD1. The junction had 8 bases not matched to a gene; V was cut back by 1 base and J by 2 bases. The CDR3 runs to 16 residues. Germline lookup yields CDR1 SGHVS and CDR2 FNYEAQ. Written as DNA, the CDR3 is TGTGCCAGCAGCTTAGGTGCGGCGACAGGGCCCTACGAGCAGTACTTC. The encoded protein is CASSLGAATGPYEQYF.

This chain connects TRBV28 to TRBJ2-7; D possibly corresponds to TRBD1 (5 bases). Deletions cut 3 bases from V and 7 bases from J, with 10 bases between. The length of the CDR3 is 12 residues. The germline V gene encodes CDR1 MDHEN and CDR2 SYDVKM. The CDR3 loop reads CASSLGQFEQYF. The CDR3, as DNA: TGTGCCAGCAGTTTGGGGCAATTTGAGCAGTACTTC.

For the CDR3, the DNA is TGTGCCACCAGCAGAGAACAGGGTGTGCTCTATGGCTACACCTTC. Its translation is CATSREQGVLYGYTF. The V and J genes are TRBV15 and TRBJ1-2; possibly TRBD1 for D (6 bases). The CDR3 runs 15 residues. Germline CDR1 LNHNV, CDR2 YYDKDF (reference sequence). Between the trimmed V and J ends, which lost 0 bases and 4 bases, there was a span of 12 bases.

The chain employs TRBV10-3 and TRBJ2-2; 8 nucleotides align to TRBD2. This CDR3 is 17 amino acids long. Trimming at V came to 4 bases and at J to 4 bases, leaving 11 bases not matched to a gene. The germline V gene has CDR1 ENHRY and CDR2 SYGVKD. This CDR3 is CAISGRSSGSITGELFF. The CDR3 DNA sequence: TGTGCCATCAGTGGCCGTTCGAGCGGGAGTATCACCGGGGAGCTGTTTTTT.

V and J are TRBV6-5 and TRBJ1-1, with a possible D match to TRBD1 (6 bases). The CDR3 is 13 residues long. Deletions cut 6 bases from V and 3 bases from J, with 11 bases between. Germline V CDR1 and CDR2: MNHEY, SVGAGI. CDR3 loop: CASRGTIDTEAFF. The CDR3 DNA reads TGTGCCAGCAGGGGGACAATTGACACTGAAGCTTTCTTT.

The chain combines TRBV6-2 or TRBV6-3 with TRBJ2-5, with 7 bases matching TRBD1. V lost 2 bases, J lost 5 bases, and 8 bases stayed unmatched. Germline CDR1 reads MNHEY; CDR2 reads SVGEGT. This CDR3 has 15 residues. CDR3 amino acids: CASSYGQGVAETQYF. The DNA of the CDR3 is TGTGCCAGCAGTTACGGGCAGGGGGTCGCGGAGACCCAGTACTTC.

In DNA form, the CDR3 reads TGTGCCAGCAGTACTCTCAGCGGGACCTACAATGAGCAGTTCTTC. Protein: CASSTLSGTYNEQFF. V gene TRBV2 combines with J gene TRBJ2-1; TRBD2 agrees at 7 bases. With 5 bases clipped from V and 2 bases from J, the junction kept 6 bases outside the gene matches. The CDR3 loop spans 15 amino acids. Germline CDR1 reads SNHLY; CDR2 reads FYNNEI.

The rearrangement links TRBV5-6 to TRBJ2-5; a weak D match, TRBD2 (6 bases). The germline V gene has CDR1 SGHDT and CDR2 YYEEEE. This CDR3 has 15 amino acids. The V end was cut by 0 bases, the J end by 3 bases, with 12 bases between. CDR3 nucleotides: TGTGCCAGCAGCTTGGGAGGCGGGGCAGAAGAGACCCAGTACTTC. It encodes CASSLGGGAEETQYF.

This clone was seen only once. The chain is built from TRBV5-1 and TRBJ2-2; 8 nucleotides align to TRBD1. Per germline, CDR1 SGHRS and CDR2 YFSETQ. CDR3 length: 15 amino acids. Trimming at V came to 4 bases and at J to 0 bases, leaving 2 bases not matched to a gene. CDR3 coding DNA: TGCGCCAGCAGCATACAGGGGGCGAACACCGGGGAGCTGTTTTTT. This translates into CASSIQGANTGELFF.

The chain combines TRBV5-8 with TRBJ2-3, with 14 bases matching TRBD2. The CDR3 covers 18 residues. Germline V lookup: CDR1 SGHTS, CDR2 YDEGEE. V shed 4 bases, J shed 5 bases, and the junction held 12 bases outside the gene matches. CDR3 sequence: CASSRGLAGEVRRDTQYF. CDR3 nucleotides: TGTGCCAGCAGCCGGGGACTAGCGGGAGAAGTAAGGAGAGATACGCAGTATTTT.

V gene TRBV27 combines with J gene TRBJ2-2; 9 positions agree with TRBD2. J was trimmed by 6 bases and V by 3 bases; bases with no gene match: 8. CDR3 length: 16 amino acids. Germline CDR1 is MNHEY and CDR2 is SMNVEV (reference sequence). CDR3: CASSLSSGSYSGELFF. The CDR3 nucleotides read TGTGCCAGCAGTTTGAGTAGCGGGAGCTATTCCGGGGAGCTGTTTTTT.

The chain carries TRBV19 and TRBJ2-1; unclear D gene. CDR3 length: 15 residues. CDR1 LNHDA and CDR2 SQIVND come from the germline V gene (reference sequence). Trimming took 3 bases from V and 0 from J, leaving 9 bases between them. CDR3 bases: TGTGCCAGTAGTATCGAACAGCACTCCTACAATGAGCAGTTCTTC. It translates to CASSIEQHSYNEQFF.